These 22 T cell receptor beta chains share one sample of origin, sequenced in a study of blood T cell repertoires in COVID-19. Clones were sequenced by immunoSEQ multiplex PCR, and TCRdb holds only the in-frame ones, with some missing. Of just under 350,000 clones in the sample, 88% are singletons; the top ten hold about 7%. Sample: peripheral blood. The receptors originated from a woman aged 65 to 85 with COVID-19, enrolled during active disease.

This chain joins TRBV28 and TRBJ2-3, with TRBD2 identical over 10 bases. Looked up from germline, CDR1 is MDHEN and CDR2 is SYDVKM. J gave up 2 bases and V 5 bases, and 7 bases lay outside the gene matches. The CDR3 loop spans 16 amino acids. The CDR3 region is CASSPRTSGFTDTQYF. CDR3 coding DNA: TGTGCCAGCAGTCCTCGGACTAGCGGTTTCACAGATACGCAGTATTTT.

The chain couples TRBV5-1 to TRBJ1-1, with D possibly matching TRBD1 (5 bases). In germline, CDR1 is SGHRS, CDR2 YFSETQ. The CDR3 length is 15 residues. The V and J ends lost 0 bases and 1 base respectively, with 10 bases between them. This chain's CDR3 is CASSLEGQGNTEAFF. The CDR3 nucleotides read TGCGCCAGCAGCTTGGAGGGGCAGGGGAACACTGAAGCTTTCTTT.

The chain carries TRBV30 and TRBJ1-1; 12 bases line up with TRBD1. This CDR3 has 17 residues. Germline-derived CDR1 and CDR2 are GTSNPN and SVGIG (reference sequence). Trimming cost V 5 bases and J 0 bases; bases outside gene matches: 10. CDR3 sequence (DNA): TGTGCCTGGGGGGACAGGGGGCGAACCTTAATGAACACTGAAGCTTTCTTT. Its protein product is CAWGDRGRTLMNTEAFF.

The chain couples TRBV7-8 to TRBJ2-7, with 7 bases aligning to TRBD1. With 4 bases clipped from V and 4 bases from J, the junction kept 7 bases outside the gene matches. In germline, CDR1 is SGHVS, CDR2 FQNEAQ. This CDR3 has 14 amino acids. The CDR3 DNA sequence: TGTGCCAGCAGCTCGTCCCGGGACAGTTACGAGCAGTACTTC. Encoded protein: CASSSSRDSYEQYF.

The chain is built from TRBV15 and TRBJ2-7, with D perhaps matching TRBD1 (5 bases). The V end lost 0 bases, the J end lost 0 bases, and 9 bases lay between the germline ends. The CDR3 is 15 amino acids. The V gene's germline CDR1 is LNHNV and CDR2 YYDKDF (reference sequence). CDR3 region: CATSRDKGASYEQYF. The CDR3 nucleotides are TGTGCCACCAGCAGAGATAAAGGGGCCTCCTACGAGCAGTACTTC.

V usage is TRBV6-6 and J usage is TRBJ1-2; unclear D gene. Germline V CDR1 and CDR2: MNHNY, SVGAGI (reference sequence). The ends were cut back, 2 bases at V and 8 bases at J, with 15 bases in the middle. The CDR3 is 14 amino acids. DNA of the CDR3: TGTGCCAGCAGTTACCCCGCCGGAGGACCCGGCTACACCTTC. Translated, it gives CASSYPAGGPGYTF.

The V gene is TRBV12-2, the J gene TRBJ2-2; whether TRBD1, the table's D call, matches the DNA was not checked. TRBV12-2 represents a pseudogene. The CDR3 contains 16 residues. This CDR3 is CASRSGAYINTGELFF. DNA for the CDR3: TGTGCAAGTCGCTCAGGGGCCTACATTAACACCGGGGAGCTGTTTTTT.

The CDR3 DNA reads as TGTGCCATCAGTGATCAGGGGGCCGGCGAGCAGTACTTC. It encodes CAISDQGAGEQYF. V is TRBV10-3 and J is TRBJ2-7, with TRBD1 matching 8 bases. The trim removed 3 bases at V and 6 bases at J, leaving 4 bases unmatched. Germline loops: CDR1 ENHRY, CDR2 SYGVKD. CDR3 length: 13 amino acids.

The gene calls are TRBV27 and TRBJ2-7; 9 bases fit TRBD1. CDR3 length: 13 residues. J lost 3 bases, V lost 5 bases, and 2 bases had no gene match. Germline V gene lookup returns CDR1 MNHEY and CDR2 SMNVEV (reference sequence). The CDR3: CASSRDRVYEQYF. The CDR3 coding sequence is TGTGCCAGCAGTCGGGACAGGGTCTACGAGCAGTACTTC.

The J gene is TRBJ2-7, the V gene TRBV19, with D perhaps TRBD1 (6 bases). This CDR3 has 14 amino acids. Trimming shortened V by 5 bases and J by 6 bases, and 17 bases separated the two germline ends. CDR1 and CDR2 (germline): LNHDA, SQIVND (reference sequence). The CDR3, as DNA: TGTGCCAGTAGTCTACAGGGAAAAGAGGGCGAGCAGTACTTC. Its translation is CASSLQGKEGEQYF. The whole variable domain, filled in from reference TRBV19 and TRBJ2-7, reads DGGITQSPKYLFRKEGQNVTLSCEQNLNHDAMYWYRQDPGQGLRLIYYSQIVNDFQKGDIAEGYSVSREKKESFPLTVTSAQKNPTAFYLCASSLQGKEGEQYFGPGTRLTVT.

This sequence joins TRBV6-1 and TRBJ1-1; 9 nucleotides agree with TRBD1. The junction had 3 bases not matched to a gene; V was cut back by 2 bases and J by 5 bases. Germline V gives CDR1 MNHNS, CDR2 SASEGT. The CDR3 sequence is 14 residues long. The CDR3 is CASSEPGTGTEAFF. The DNA for the CDR3 is TGTGCCAGCAGTGAACCCGGGACAGGGACTGAAGCTTTCTTT.

This chain links TRBV30 with TRBJ1-4, with D tentatively TRBD1 (6 bases). The V gene's germline CDR1 is GTSNPN and CDR2 SVGIG (reference sequence). Trimming removed 7 bases at V and 6 bases at J, with 18 bases between. The CDR3 is 14 residues long. CDR3 region: CAFLSRGWDEKLFF. The CDR3 coding sequence is TGTGCCTTCCTGTCCAGGGGATGGGATGAAAAACTGTTTTTT.

The chain joins TRBV4-3 to TRBJ1-2; D ambiguous. There are 16 residues in the CDR3. Trimming pared 0 bases from V and 8 bases from J, leaving 19 bases between. In germline, CDR1 is LGHNA, CDR2 YSLEER. CDR3 bases: TGCGCCAGCAGCCAAGATCAGAACGGGATTGTTTGGGGCTACACCTTC. This gives the protein CASSQDQNGIVWGYTF.

Of note for this clone: The identical CDR3 is also encoded by other nucleotide sequences in the sample. The chain couples TRBV3-1 (or the pseudogene TRBV3-2) to TRBJ2-5; 7 positions agree with TRBD1. Germline V gene sequence: CDR1 LGHDT, CDR2 YNNKEL (reference sequence). The CDR3 length is 13 residues. Trimming took 4 bases from V and 5 from J; bases not matched to a gene: 4. In nucleotides, the CDR3 is TGTGCCAGCAGCCGGCAGGGGGAGGAGACCCAGTACTTC. Its translation is CASSRQGEETQYF.

V usage is TRBV30 and J usage is TRBJ1-1; D is undetermined. CDR3 length equals 14 residues. V was cut by 2 bases and J by 0 bases, with 10 bases left in between. CDR1 and CDR2 from the germline V gene are GTSNPN and SVGIG (reference sequence). The CDR3 DNA sequence: TGTGCCTGGAGTATGGGCCGTTTGAACACTGAAGCTTTCTTT. It codes for CAWSMGRLNTEAFF.

The CDR3 loop is CATSDSLAVWRGYQETQYF. CDR3 DNA: TGTGCCACCAGTGACTCCCTGGCCGTCTGGCGGGGGTACCAAGAGACCCAGTACTTC. The chain uses TRBV24-1 and TRBJ2-5, with 7 bases lining up with TRBD2. Germline values: CDR1 KGHDR, CDR2 SFDVKD. With V trimmed by 4 bases and J by 0 bases, 16 bases remained unmatched. This CDR3 region has 19 residues.

This clone came up once. The J gene is TRBJ1-5, the V gene TRBV5-1; D not resolved. From germline, CDR1 is SGHRS and CDR2 YFSETQ. The CDR3 is made up of 14 amino acids. V was trimmed by 0 bases and J by 7 bases, leaving 11 bases between them. In nucleotides, the CDR3 is TGCGCCAGCAGCTTGGACGGGTTCGAGCAGCCCCAGCATTTT. Its protein product is CASSLDGFEQPQHF.

V is TRBV29-1 and J is TRBJ2-3; D may be TRBD1 (6 bases). Per the germline V gene, CDR1 is SQVTM and CDR2 is ANQGSEA. V gave up 4 bases and J gave up 2 bases, with 10 bases separating them. This CDR3 has 13 amino acids. The CDR3 bases are TGCAGCGTTGGACAGGTCGTCACAGATACGCAGTATTTT. Translating gives CSVGQVVTDTQYF.

This clone was picked up one time. The chain combines TRBV11-1 with TRBJ2-5, with 7 bases that match TRBD2. CDR3 length: 13 amino acids. The V gene's germline CDR1 is SGHAT and CDR2 FQDESV (reference sequence). V lost 4 bases and J lost 2; bases outside the gene matches: 1. The CDR3 reads CASSSGGQETQYF. The CDR3 DNA is TGTGCCAGCAGCTCCGGGGGGCAAGAGACCCAGTACTTC.

V gene TRBV4-1 combines with J gene TRBJ2-5, with D perhaps matching TRBD1 (5 bases). V dropped 1 base and J dropped 3 bases, with 9 bases sitting between them. Germline CDR1 and CDR2: MGHRA and YSYEKL. This CDR3 is 14 amino acids long. The CDR3, as DNA: TGCGCCAGCAGCCAAGTCGACAGAAAAGAGACCCAGTACTTC. Translating it yields CASSQVDRKETQYF.

This clone appeared a single time. The CDR3 nucleotides are TGCGCCAGCAGGGAGGGGGGCTACATCTACAATGAGCAGTTCTTC. Residues: CASREGGYIYNEQFF. The chain employs TRBV10-2 and TRBJ2-1, with D perhaps being TRBD1 or TRBD2 (6 bases each). This CDR3 spans 15 amino acids. Trimming removed 6 bases at V and 3 bases at J, with 15 bases between. Germline-derived CDR1 and CDR2 are WSHSY and SAAADI.

The chain recombines TRBV30 with TRBJ1-6; possible D gene TRBD1, 6 bases. This CDR3 spans 14 amino acids. V dropped 6 bases and J dropped 4 bases, with 13 bases sitting between them. Germline CDR1 reads GTSNPN; CDR2 reads SVGIG (reference sequence). As DNA, the CDR3 is TGTGCCTGCTCACAGGGAGGGTATAATTCACCCCTCCACTTT. It translates to CACSQGGYNSPLHF.